This T cell receptor (beta chain) was profiled in a study of vaccination effects on CD4 cells after COVID-19. Study findings and constraints: In the study, convalescent patients were few, and early post-infection timepoints were absent. For convalescents, most of the spike-reactive clones seen post-vaccine were new vaccine-induced clones.

Generated by immunoSEQ multiplex PCR, the TCRdb table keeps only in-frame clones and is missing some. The sample holds approximately 50,000 clones, about 76% seen once. Notes on this clone: Its specificity is not known.

V shed 0 bases and J 6 bases; nucleotides not matched to a gene: 7. This CDR3 has 15 residues. Germline V gene lookup returns CDR1 LNHNV and CDR2 YYDKDF (reference sequence). Isolation of CD4+ T cells took place after nine to ten days of culture. The receptor comes from a human donor who had a prior SARS-CoV-2 infection. This chain uses TRBV15 with TRBJ1-1; 7 bases agree with TRBD1. Here the sequenced sample was CD4+ T cells from PBMCs cultured without peptide, taken before COVID-19 vaccination. The CDR3 bases are TGTGCCACCAGCAGAGATGCAGGGGGAAGGCCTGAAGCTTTCTTT. This gives the protein CATSRDAGGRPEAFF.